Each of the 7 T cell receptor beta chains below was sequenced from the same sample in a study of early T cells in non-severe SARS-CoV-2 infection. TCRdb re-analysed the 5' RACE reads in MiXCR, keeping a single row per CDR3 protein. This table holds around 45,000 distinct CDR3 sequences, 7% to 8% found once. Sequenced: whole blood. Every receptor here comes from an adult who was a healthcare worker with PCR-confirmed SARS-CoV-2 infection or an uninfected control (not recorded which).

The chain recombines TRBV20-1 with TRBJ1-2; 10 positions agree with TRBD1. After removal of 5 bases from V and 4 bases from J, the junction contained 7 bases not matched to a gene. The CDR3 is 14 amino acids. Per the germline V gene, CDR1 is DFQATT and CDR2 is SNEGSKA (reference sequence). The CDR3 sequence: CSAPLRDRGYGYTF. In DNA form, the CDR3 reads TGCAGTGCTCCACTAAGGGACAGGGGCTATGGCTACACCTTC.

There are many counts of this clonotype. This rearrangement joins TRBV20-1 to TRBJ2-1; D gene uncertain. This CDR3 is built from 12 residues. The germline gives CDR1 DFQATT, CDR2 SNEGSKA (reference sequence). V shed 5 bases and J shed 0 bases, with 5 bases lying between them. CDR3 residues: CSAPSSYNEQFF. CDR3 nucleotide sequence: TGCAGTGCTCCAAGCTCCTACAATGAGCAGTTCTTC.

In its sample, this clonotype was seen many times. The chain uses TRBV29-1 and TRBJ1-2; the match to TRBD1 covers 10 bases. The CDR3 contains 12 residues. Germline CDR1 and CDR2: SQVTM and ANQGSEA. Germline trimming cut 6 bases from V and 8 bases from J; bases unmatched to any gene: 6. The chain's CDR3 is CSVAGTGAGYTF. CDR3 nucleotides: TGCAGCGTGGCCGGGACAGGGGCCGGCTACACCTTC.

As concerns this clonotype: Given a much more abundant clone one base away, this may be a read error. The genes are TRBV25-1 and TRBJ1-4; tentatively, D is TRBD1 (6 bases). The CDR3 is made up of 14 amino acids. The germline V and J ends were trimmed by 3 bases and 8 bases, with 13 bases remaining between them. Germline CDR1 MGHDK, CDR2 SYGVNS. CDR3 sequence reads: CASSDGRGPEKLFF. The CDR3 DNA reads TGTGCCAGCAGTGATGGCAGGGGCCCAGAAAAACTGTTTTTT.

This clonotype was seen repeatedly, ten times or more. The V gene is TRBV10-3, the J gene TRBJ2-7, with TRBD1 matching over 10 bases. The length of the CDR3 is 13 residues. Trimming removed 2 bases from V and 6 bases from J; junction bases left unmatched: 1. The germline V gene encodes CDR1 ENHRY and CDR2 SYGVKD. The CDR3 is CAISEGTGAEQYF. The CDR3 DNA sequence: TGTGCCATCAGTGAGGGGACAGGGGCCGAGCAGTACTTC.

The V call is TRBV18, the J call TRBJ2-7, with 12 nucleotides matching TRBD1. CDR1 and CDR2 (germline): KGHSH, LQKENI. Unmatched junction bases numbered 2, after V lost 0 bases and J lost 5 bases. This CDR3 is built from 15 residues. The CDR3 reads CASSPPGTGGNEQYF. CDR3 bases: TGTGCCAGCTCACCACCCGGGACAGGGGGCAACGAGCAGTACTTC.

This clonotype has only a few counts. The rearrangement uses TRBV9 and TRBJ2-2, with 9 bases identical to TRBD2. The CDR3 totals 19 residues. Germline V gene lookup returns CDR1 SGDLS and CDR2 YYNGEE. J gave up 5 bases and V 0 bases, and 14 bases lay outside the gene matches. The CDR3 reads CASSVVPLQAGGLTGELFF. DNA for the CDR3: TGTGCCAGCAGCGTAGTCCCCCTTCAAGCGGGGGGCTTGACCGGGGAGCTGTTTTTT.